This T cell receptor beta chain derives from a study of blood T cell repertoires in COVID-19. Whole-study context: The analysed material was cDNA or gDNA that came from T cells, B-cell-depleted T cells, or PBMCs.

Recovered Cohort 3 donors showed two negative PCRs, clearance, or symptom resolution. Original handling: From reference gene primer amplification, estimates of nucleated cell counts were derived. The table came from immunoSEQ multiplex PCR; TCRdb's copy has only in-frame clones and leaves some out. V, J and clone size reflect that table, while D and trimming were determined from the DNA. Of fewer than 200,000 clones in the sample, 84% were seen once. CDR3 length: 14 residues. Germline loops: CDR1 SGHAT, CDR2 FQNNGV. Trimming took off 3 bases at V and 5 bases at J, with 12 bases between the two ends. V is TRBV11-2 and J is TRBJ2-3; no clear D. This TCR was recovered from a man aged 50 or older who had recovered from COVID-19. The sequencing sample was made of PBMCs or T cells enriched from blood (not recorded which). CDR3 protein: CASSLGRMGDTQYF. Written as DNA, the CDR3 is TGTGCCAGCAGCTTGGGCAGGATGGGAGATACGCAGTATTTT.